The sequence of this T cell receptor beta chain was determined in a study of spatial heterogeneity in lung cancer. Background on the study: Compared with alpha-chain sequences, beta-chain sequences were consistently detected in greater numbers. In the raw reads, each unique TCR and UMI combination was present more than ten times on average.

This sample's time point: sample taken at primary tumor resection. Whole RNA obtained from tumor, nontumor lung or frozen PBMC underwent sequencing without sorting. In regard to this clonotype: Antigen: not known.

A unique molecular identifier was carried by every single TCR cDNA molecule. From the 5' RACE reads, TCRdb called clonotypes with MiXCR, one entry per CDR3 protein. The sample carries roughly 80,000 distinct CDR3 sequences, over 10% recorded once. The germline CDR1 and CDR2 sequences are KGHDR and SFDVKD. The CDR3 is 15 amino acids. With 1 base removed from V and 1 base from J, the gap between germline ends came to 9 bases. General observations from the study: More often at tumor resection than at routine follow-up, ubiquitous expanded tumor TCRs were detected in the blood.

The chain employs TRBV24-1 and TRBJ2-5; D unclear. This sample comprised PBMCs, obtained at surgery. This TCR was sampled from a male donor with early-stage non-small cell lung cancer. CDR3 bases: TGTGCCACCAGTGATTTTGGGCAGACCCAAGAGACCCAGTACTTC. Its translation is CATSDFGQTQETQYF.